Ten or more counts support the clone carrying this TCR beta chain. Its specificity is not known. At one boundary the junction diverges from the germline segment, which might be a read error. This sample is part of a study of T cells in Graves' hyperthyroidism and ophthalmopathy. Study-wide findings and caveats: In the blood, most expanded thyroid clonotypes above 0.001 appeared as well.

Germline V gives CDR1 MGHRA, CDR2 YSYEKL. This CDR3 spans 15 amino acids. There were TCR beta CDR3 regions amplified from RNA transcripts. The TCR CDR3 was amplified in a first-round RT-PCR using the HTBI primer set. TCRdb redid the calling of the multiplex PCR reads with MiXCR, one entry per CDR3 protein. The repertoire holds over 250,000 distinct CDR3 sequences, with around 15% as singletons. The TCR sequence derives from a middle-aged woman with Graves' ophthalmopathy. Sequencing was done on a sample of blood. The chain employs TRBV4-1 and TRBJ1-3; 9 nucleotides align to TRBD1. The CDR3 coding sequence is TGTGCCAGCAGTCAGGACAGGGGTTCTGGAAACACCATATATTTT. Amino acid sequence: CASSQDRGSGNTIYF.